A selection of T cell receptor beta chains follows, all from one sample in a study of blood T cell repertoires in COVID-19. The data were produced by immunoSEQ multiplex PCR, yet TCRdb's version contains in-frame clones alone and is incomplete. The sample carries around 620,000 clones, approximately 90% recorded once. The sample comprised peripheral blood. The receptor set was obtained from a woman aged 18-30 years with acute or convalescent COVID-19. Each CDR3 is given with its conserved first and last residue. Clone size appears in some rows only: once, few, many, or a class for an expanded clone.

v_call	clone_size	j_call	cdr3_aa
TRBV9	once	TRBJ1-3	CASSVGTGSGNTIYF
TRBV30	-	TRBJ1-6	CAWSPGGRYGALHF
TRBV29-1	-	TRBJ2-7	CSVVTRAEEQYF
TRBV7-9	-	TRBJ2-5	CASSLLAAGETQYF
TRBV14	-	TRBJ1-6	CASSQDLNSPLHF
TRBV6-5	-	TRBJ2-1	CASMRDRVQFF
TRBV12-3/TRBV12-4	-	TRBJ2-1	CASSFGTRGVQFF
TRBV6-6	once	TRBJ1-2	CASSPALGGGFYGYTF
TRBV7-6	once	TRBJ2-3	CASSLDRGSTDTQYF
TRBV14	-	TRBJ2-3	CASSQVKGAADTQYF
TRBV6-5	once	TRBJ1-2	CASGERQAAVYGYTF
TRBV9	-	TRBJ1-1	CASSVGSNPTEAFF
TRBV6-5	few	TRBJ1-1	CASSTGGMNTEAFF
TRBV5-1	-	TRBJ1-1	CASSLTASNTEAFF
TRBV7-9	-	TRBJ1-1	CASSLDRERSNTEAFF
TRBV7-9	-	TRBJ1-2	CASSTGGTGYGYTF
TRBV5-1	-	TRBJ2-3	CASSLYPGTPSTDTQYF
TRBV9	-	TRBJ2-1	CASSPHRGGNEQFF
TRBV9	-	TRBJ2-1	CASSVGLLDEQFF
TRBV7-9	few	TRBJ1-5	CASSRLGDPRGQPQHF
TRBV7-6	once	TRBJ2-3	CASNQRGGADTQYF
TRBV14	once	TRBJ1-2	CASSQARGRDGGYTF
TRBV7-2	-	TRBJ2-7	CASTPGGLPLEQYF
TRBV4-3	-	TRBJ2-7	CASSQDGEGPEEQYF
TRBV15	few	TRBJ1-5	CATSRQGNQPQHF
TRBV5-5	-	TRBJ2-7	CASSLQAGEQYF
TRBV28	-	TRBJ1-2	CASSVRQGDGYTF
TRBV4-3	-	TRBJ2-7	CASSLTGQGSYEQYF
TRBV12-3/TRBV12-4	-	TRBJ2-3	CASSFRQADTQYF
TRBV7-9	-	TRBJ1-1	CASSLSGGQNTEAFF
TRBV18	-	TRBJ1-3	CASSLGGAAGNTIYF
TRBV5-1	few	TRBJ1-5	CASSLAGGNQPQHF
TRBV19	-	TRBJ1-6	CASSLRLPGQGPSGNSPLHF
TRBV28	once	TRBJ1-1	CASSYDRLTEAFF
TRBV7-3	-	TRBJ2-7	CASSSATSYEQYF
TRBV7-9	-	TRBJ2-1	CASSQIAGGLNEQFF
TRBV5-8	-	TRBJ1-2	CASSGTGSTPQRGGYTF
TRBV2	-	TRBJ2-5	CASSFPGQKETQYF
TRBV21-1	-	TRBJ2-7	CASIKRILAGLPSYEQYF
TRBV6-4	-	TRBJ1-1	CASSDGTENTEAFF
TRBV9	-	TRBJ1-3	CASSPTWGNTIYF
TRBV4-3	-	TRBJ2-4	CASSQGTGRSGIQYF
TRBV7-9	-	TRBJ2-7	CASSFPGQIAYEQYF
TRBV27	once	TRBJ2-7	CASGSGVKGHEQYF
TRBV6-5	-	TRBJ1-5	CATGEQGGYQPQHF
TRBV7-8	-	TRBJ1-5	CASSLPDQPQHF
TRBV6-5	-	TRBJ1-2	CASSYSTGGVGYTF
TRBV7-2	-	TRBJ1-2	CASRLGASYGYTF
TRBV6-4	-	TRBJ2-2	CASSSMATGELFF
TRBV5-1	-	TRBJ1-5	CASSVSSGADQPQHF
TRBV11-1	-	TRBJ1-1	CASRDSFMNTEAFF
TRBV4-3	once	TRBJ2-5	CASSQYHRGVETQYF
TRBV5-1	-	TRBJ1-4	CASTRGPELNEKLFF
TRBV12-5	once	TRBJ2-2	CASGLYPSENTGELFF
TRBV14	-	TRBJ1-2	CASSQDLQGVYGYTF
TRBV7-9	-	TRBJ1-1	CASSSLHPEAFF
TRBV6-2/TRBV6-3	-	TRBJ2-5	CASSYRPGQTRETQYF
TRBV11-2	-	TRBJ2-3	CASNPIGGGASTDTQYF
TRBV19	-	TRBJ2-5	CASSRGGETQYF